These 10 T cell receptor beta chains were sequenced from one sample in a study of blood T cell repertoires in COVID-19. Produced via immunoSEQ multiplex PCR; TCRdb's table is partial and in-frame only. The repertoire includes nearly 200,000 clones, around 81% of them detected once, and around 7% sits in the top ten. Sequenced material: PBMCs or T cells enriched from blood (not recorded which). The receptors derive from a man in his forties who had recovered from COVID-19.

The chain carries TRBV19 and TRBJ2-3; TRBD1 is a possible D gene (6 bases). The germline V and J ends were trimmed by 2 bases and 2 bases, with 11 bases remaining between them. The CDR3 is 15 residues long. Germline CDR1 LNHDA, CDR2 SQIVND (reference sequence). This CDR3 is CASSIYAGATDTQYF. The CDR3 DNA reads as TGTGCCAGTAGTATATACGCAGGGGCCACAGATACGCAGTATTTT. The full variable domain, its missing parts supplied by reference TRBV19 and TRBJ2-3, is DGGITQSPKYLFRKEGQNVTLSCEQNLNHDAMYWYRQDPGQGLRLIYYSQIVNDFQKGDIAEGYSVSREKKESFPLTVTSAQKNPTAFYLCASSIYAGATDTQYFGPGTRLTVL.

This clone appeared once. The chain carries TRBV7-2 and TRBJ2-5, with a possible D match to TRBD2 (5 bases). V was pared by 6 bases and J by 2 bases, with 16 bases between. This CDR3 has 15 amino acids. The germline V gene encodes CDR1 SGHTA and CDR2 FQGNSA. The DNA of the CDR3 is TGTGCCAGCAGTCCCCGCGGGCAGGAACAAGAGACCCAGTACTTC. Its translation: CASSPRGQEQETQYF. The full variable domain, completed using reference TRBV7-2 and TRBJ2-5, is GAGVSQSPSNKVTEKGKDVELRCDPISGHTALYWYRQSLGQGLEFLIYFQGNSAPDKSGLPSDRFSAERTGGSVSTLTIQRTQQEDSAVYLCASSPRGQEQETQYFGPGTRLLVL.

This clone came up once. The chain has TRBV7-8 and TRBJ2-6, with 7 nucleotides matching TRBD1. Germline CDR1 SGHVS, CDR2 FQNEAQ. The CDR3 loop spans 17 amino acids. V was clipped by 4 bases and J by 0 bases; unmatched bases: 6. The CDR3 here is CASSSGQLHSGANVLTF. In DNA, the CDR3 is TGTGCCAGCAGCTCGGGACAGTTACACTCTGGGGCCAACGTCCTGACTTTC.

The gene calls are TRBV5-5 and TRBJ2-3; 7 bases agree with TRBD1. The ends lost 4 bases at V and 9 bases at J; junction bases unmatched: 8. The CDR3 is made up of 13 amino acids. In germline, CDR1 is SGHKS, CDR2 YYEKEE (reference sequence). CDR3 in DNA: TGTGCCAGCAGCCACGACAGGGAGTCAACGCAGTATTTT. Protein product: CASSHDRESTQYF.

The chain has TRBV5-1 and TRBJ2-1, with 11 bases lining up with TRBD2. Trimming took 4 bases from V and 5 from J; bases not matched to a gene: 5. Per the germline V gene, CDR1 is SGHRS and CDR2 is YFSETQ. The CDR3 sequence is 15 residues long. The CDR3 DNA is TGCGCCAGCAGCATTAGCGGGGGGGATAACAATGAGCAGTTCTTC. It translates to CASSISGGDNNEQFF.

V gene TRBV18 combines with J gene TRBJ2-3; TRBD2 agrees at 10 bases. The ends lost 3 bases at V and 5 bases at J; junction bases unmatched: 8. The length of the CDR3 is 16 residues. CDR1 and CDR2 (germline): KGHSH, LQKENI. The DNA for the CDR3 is TGTGCCAGCTCACCGAACAGCGGGGGGGCAGGAGATACGCAGTATTTT. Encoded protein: CASSPNSGGAGDTQYF.

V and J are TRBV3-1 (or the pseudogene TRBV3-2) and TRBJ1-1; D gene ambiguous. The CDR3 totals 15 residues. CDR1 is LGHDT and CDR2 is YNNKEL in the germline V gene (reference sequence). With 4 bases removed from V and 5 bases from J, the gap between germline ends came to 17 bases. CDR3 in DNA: TGTGCCAGCAGCCCAAGATCTTCCGGAGATACTGAAGCTTTCTTT. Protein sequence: CASSPRSSGDTEAFF.

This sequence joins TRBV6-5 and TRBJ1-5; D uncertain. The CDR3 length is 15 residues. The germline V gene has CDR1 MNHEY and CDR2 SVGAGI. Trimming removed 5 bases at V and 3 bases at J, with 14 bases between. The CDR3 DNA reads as TGTGCCAGCAGTCTAACAGTGAATGTCAATCAGCCCCAGCATTTT. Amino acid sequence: CASSLTVNVNQPQHF.

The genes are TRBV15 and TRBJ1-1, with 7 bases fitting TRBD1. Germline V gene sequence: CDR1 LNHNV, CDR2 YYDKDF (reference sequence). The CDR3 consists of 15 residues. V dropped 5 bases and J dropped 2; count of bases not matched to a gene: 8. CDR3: CATSGRQGDNTEAFF. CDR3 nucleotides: TGTGCCACCAGCGGGCGCCAGGGGGACAACACTGAAGCTTTCTTT.

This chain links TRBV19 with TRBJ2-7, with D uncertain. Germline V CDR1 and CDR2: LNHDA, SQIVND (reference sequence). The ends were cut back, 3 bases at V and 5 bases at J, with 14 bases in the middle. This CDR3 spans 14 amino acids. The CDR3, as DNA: TGTGCCAGTAGTATTGGAGTAGCTTCGGACGAGCAGTACTTC. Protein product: CASSIGVASDEQYF.